This T cell receptor (beta chain) originates from a study of regulatory T cells in long-lasting Graves disease. Study-level information: Graves' patients, diagnosed recently, had received antithyroid drugs under 3 months. Study-wide results and limits: Gene preferences differed: TRBV28, TRBJ1-2, TRBJ2-5 in persistent cases.

The TCR beta library used iRepertoire HTBI primers with Arm-PCR amplification of CDR3. TCRdb recomputed calls from the multiplex PCR reads with MiXCR, one row per CDR3 protein. This sample carries some 600,000 distinct CDR3 sequences, approximately 16% of them seen once, and the ten largest clones take around 13%. Germline CDR1 and CDR2: SGHKS and YYEKEE (reference sequence). The length of the CDR3 is 14 residues. Trimming left V 2 bases short and J 4 bases short, with 10 bases between. Concerning this clonotype: Antigen: not known.

Time point specified: newly diagnosed GD, antithyroid drugs for less than 3 months. RNA isolated from PBMCs was used to make the TCR library. Patients all came to the study from an endocrinology department in Xi'an, China. These data were also filed under a second study, of T cells in Graves' hyperthyroidism and ophthalmopathy. That report notes: Clinicians diagnosed patients from clinical symptoms, serum thyroxine and TRAb, thyroid ultrasound and orbital computed tomography.

The TCR originated in a man between 18 and 29 years old with Graves disease. The V gene is TRBV5-5, the J gene TRBJ2-1; D gene ambiguous. Sequenced material: peripheral blood mononuclear cells (PBMCs), taken at new diagnosis, from a patient treated with antithyroid drugs. CDR3 protein: CASSFSHRYNEQFF. In DNA, the CDR3 is TGTGCCAGCAGCTTTTCCCACAGATACAATGAGCAGTTCTTC.